This TCR beta chain appears in the sequencing data of a study of blood T cell repertoires in COVID-19. Looking at the study overall: Acute and convalescent COVID-19 specimens originated in the United States, Italy and Spain.

The V gene's germline CDR1 is SNHLY and CDR2 FYNNEI. V shed 7 bases and J shed 9 bases, with 16 bases lying between them. The CDR3 is 13 amino acids. Original data processing: Cell counts per sample came from amplifying reference gene primers. Method: immunoSEQ multiplex PCR; TCRdb's copy keeps in-frame clones and lacks some. V and J calls and clone size are given by that table; D and trimming were obtained from the DNA. Of about 180,000 clones detected, roughly 78% appear once; the ten largest clones hold around 7%. The sample was peripheral blood. The sequence was obtained from a man between 65 and 85 years old with active or convalescent COVID-19. This chain connects TRBV2 to TRBJ2-1; a weak D match, TRBD2 (5 bases). CDR3 protein: CASTAVTPGEQFF. CDR3 coding DNA: TGTGCCAGCACAGCGGTGACACCTGGTGAGCAGTTCTTC.